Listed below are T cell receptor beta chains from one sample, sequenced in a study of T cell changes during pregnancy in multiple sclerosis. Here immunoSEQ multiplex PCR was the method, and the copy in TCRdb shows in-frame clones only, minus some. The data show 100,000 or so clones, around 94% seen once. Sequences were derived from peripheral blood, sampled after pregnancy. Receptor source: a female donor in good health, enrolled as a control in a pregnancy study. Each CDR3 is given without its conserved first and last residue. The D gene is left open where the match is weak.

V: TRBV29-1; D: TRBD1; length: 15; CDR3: SVDSPGTGGRGETQY
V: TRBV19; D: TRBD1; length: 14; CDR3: ASSILAGQGAPGYT
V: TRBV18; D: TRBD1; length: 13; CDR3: ASSPGDRGTYEQY
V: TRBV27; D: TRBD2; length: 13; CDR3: ASRMTSGVTGELF
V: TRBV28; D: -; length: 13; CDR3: ASADYSQVNNEQF
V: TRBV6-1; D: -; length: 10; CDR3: ASSVDYYEQF
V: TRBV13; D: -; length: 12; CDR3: ASSSGHLPSEQY
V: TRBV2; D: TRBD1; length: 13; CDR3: ASSDAGQGDQPQH
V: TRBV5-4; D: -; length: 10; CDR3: ASSPPGETQY
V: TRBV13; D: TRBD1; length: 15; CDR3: ASSPAGTGSRIYEQY
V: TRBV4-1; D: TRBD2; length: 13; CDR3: ASSQGLANSYEQY
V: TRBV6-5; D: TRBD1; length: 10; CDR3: ASSTGDREAF
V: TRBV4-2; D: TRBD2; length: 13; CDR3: ASSPRGEGTDTQY
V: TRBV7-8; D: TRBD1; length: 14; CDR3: ASRNPGQGYSDTQY
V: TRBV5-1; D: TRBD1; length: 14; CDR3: ASSLGTGSSTDTQY
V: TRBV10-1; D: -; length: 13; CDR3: ASSGEEIAKNIQY
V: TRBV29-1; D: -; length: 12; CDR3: SVEKGFSYNEQF